These 27 T cell receptor beta chains originate from one sample sequenced in a study of cytomegalovirus exposure and HLA in healthy donors. PCR involved 60 Vbeta and 13 Jbeta primers. Sequenced by immunoSEQ multiplex PCR; TCRdb stores in-frame clones only, minus some. This table has 180,000 or so clones, roughly three quarters appearing once. The sequencing input was PBMCs. These receptors were taken from a woman in her 30s in good health and CMV-seropositive.

In this sample, this clone turned up a few times. The V gene is TRBV28, the J gene TRBJ2-5; the D gene is possibly TRBD1 (8 bases). This CDR3 is 17 amino acids long. Trimming took 6 bases from V and 6 from J, leaving 26 bases between them. Germline assignment: CDR1 MDHEN and CDR2 SYDVKM. The CDR3 region is CASRSTGGQELWQTQYF. CDR3 nucleotide sequence: TGTGCCAGCAGAAGCACGGGGGGACAGGAGCTTTGGCAGACCCAGTACTTC.

V and J are TRBV7-9 and TRBJ1-2, with D tentatively TRBD1 (5 bases). CDR3 length: 18 amino acids. Germline V gives CDR1 SEHNR, CDR2 FQNEAQ (reference sequence). V was pared by 4 bases and J by 4 bases, with 25 bases between. CDR3 region: CASSSVEGERPQGYGYTF. The CDR3 DNA sequence: TGTGCCAGCAGCTCAGTGGAGGGAGAACGGCCCCAGGGCTATGGCTACACCTTC.

This clone has just a few counts. In nucleotides, the CDR3 is TGTGCCAGCTCACCATCACCTCGGGACAGCTCCATCTATGGCTACACCTTC. Translating gives CASSPSPRDSSIYGYTF. The V call is TRBV18, the J call TRBJ1-2, with 7 positions matching TRBD1. From germline, CDR1 is KGHSH and CDR2 LQKENI. The CDR3 length is 17 residues. J gave up 4 bases and V 2 bases, and 13 bases lay outside the gene matches.

This clone has just a few counts. The rearrangement joins TRBV13 to TRBJ1-6; 7 bases map to TRBD1. With V trimmed by 5 bases and J by 6 bases, 4 bases remained unmatched. Germline CDR1 PRHDT, CDR2 FYEKMQ (reference sequence). The CDR3 covers 14 residues. DNA of the CDR3: TGTGCCAGCAGCCGACGACAGGGTAATTCACCCCTCCACTTT. It codes for CASSRRQGNSPLHF.

The chain is built from TRBV1 and TRBJ1-1; the table's D call of TRBD1 was not tested on the DNA. TRBV1 is flagged as a pseudogene. The CDR3 length is 16 residues. The CDR3 region has the DNA TGCACCAGCAGCCAAGATGGCAACAGCCCCAACACTGAAGCTTTCTTT. It codes for CTSSQDGNSPNTEAFF.

V is TRBV12-5 and J is TRBJ1-4; D might be TRBD1 (5 bases). The CDR3 length is 11 residues. V was pared by 7 bases and J by 14 bases, with 14 bases between. Germline V CDR1 and CDR2: LGHNT, FRNRAP. The DNA for the CDR3 is TGTGCTAGTGCCCTAGAACGGGGGCTGTTTTTT. This encodes CASALERGLFF.

The V and J genes are TRBV6-6 and TRBJ1-3; D is perhaps TRBD1 (6 bases). The CDR3 totals 14 residues. Germline assignment: CDR1 MNHNY and CDR2 SVGAGI (reference sequence). Trimming left V 2 bases short and J 4 bases short, with 9 bases between. CDR3 sequence reads: CASSYPGQGNTIYF. The CDR3 DNA follows: TGTGCCAGCAGTTACCCAGGACAGGGAAACACCATATATTTT.

The CDR3 bases are TGTGCCAGCAGGGTACAGGGTCCTGGCTACACCTTC. Translated, it gives CASRVQGPGYTF. This chain joins TRBV6-6 and TRBJ1-2; D may be TRBD1 (6 bases). Trimming stripped 6 bases from V and 7 bases from J, with 12 bases between. The CDR3 contains 12 residues. Per the germline V gene, CDR1 is MNHNY and CDR2 is SVGAGI (reference sequence).

The gene calls are TRBV9 and TRBJ1-1, with no clear D. This CDR3 region has 13 residues. Trimming stripped 3 bases from V and 2 bases from J, with 8 bases between. The V gene's germline CDR1 is SGDLS and CDR2 YYNGEE. The CDR3 protein is CASSGASNTEAFF. As DNA, the CDR3 is TGTGCCAGCAGCGGTGCGTCAAACACTGAAGCTTTCTTT.

The V and J genes are TRBV27 and TRBJ2-1, with D possibly matching TRBD1 (5 bases). The CDR3 contains 15 residues. V was clipped by 3 bases and J by 2 bases, with 11 bases between them. The germline V gene encodes CDR1 MNHEY and CDR2 SMNVEV (reference sequence). The CDR3 DNA follows: TGTGCCAGCAGTTTGGGGCCCCAGACCTACAATGAGCAGTTCTTC. Its translation is CASSLGPQTYNEQFF.

The chain uses TRBV5-4 and TRBJ2-2; D gene unclear. Germline CDR1 reads SGHNT; CDR2 reads YYREEE (reference sequence). CDR3 length: 14 amino acids. With 4 bases removed from V and 6 bases from J, the gap between germline ends came to 13 bases. The CDR3 sequence is CASSDKAHAGELFF. The CDR3 DNA sequence: TGTGCCAGCAGCGACAAAGCACACGCCGGGGAGCTGTTTTTT.

The genes are TRBV19 and TRBJ2-2; 10 bases fit TRBD1. The V and J ends lost 3 bases and 2 bases, in that order; junction bases with no gene match: 0. Germline-derived CDR1 and CDR2 are LNHDA and SQIVND (reference sequence). The CDR3 consists of 15 residues. CDR3 region: CASSMTGGNTGELFF. The CDR3 bases are TGTGCCAGTAGTATGACAGGGGGCAACACCGGGGAGCTGTTTTTT.

This chain links TRBV5-1 with TRBJ1-2; perhaps TRBD1 as D (6 bases). This CDR3 region has 14 residues. Germline CDR1 is SGHRS and CDR2 is YFSETQ. Trimming shortened V by 2 bases and J by 6 bases, and 14 bases separated the two germline ends. As DNA, the CDR3 is TGCGCCAGCAGCTTCAGGGGACCCCTGGATGGCTACACCTTC. The encoded protein is CASSFRGPLDGYTF.

In its sample, this clone was seen a few times. The CDR3 protein is CASLKRGAGGPVETQYF. The CDR3 nucleotides are TGTGCCAGCCTCAAGAGAGGGGCGGGGGGGCCGGTGGAGACCCAGTACTTC. The chain has TRBV14 and TRBJ2-5; 9 bases are a match to TRBD2. Germline V gives CDR1 SGHDN, CDR2 FVKESK. The V segment lost 8 bases and the J segment 5 bases; nucleotides outside the gene matches: 18. CDR3 size: 17 residues. Full variable domain (outside the CDR3, taken from reference TRBV14 and TRBJ2-5): EAGVTQFPSHSVIEKGQTVTLRCDPISGHDNLYWYRRVMGKEIKFLLHFVKESKQDESGMPNNRFLAERTGGTYSTLKVQPAELEDSGVYFCASLKRGAGGPVETQYFGPGTRLLVL.

V and J are TRBV5-1 and TRBJ2-5; 8 nucleotides align to TRBD1. This CDR3 comprises 15 residues. Trimming removed 2 bases from V and 4 bases from J; junction bases left unmatched: 7. CDR1 is SGHRS and CDR2 is YFSETQ in the germline V gene. This chain's CDR3 is CASSLGQGSRETQYF. CDR3 sequence (DNA): TGCGCCAGCAGCTTAGGACAGGGCTCTCGAGAGACCCAGTACTTC.

This chain joins TRBV2 and TRBJ2-5, with TRBD2 matching over 10 bases. Germline CDR1 SNHLY, CDR2 FYNNEI. This CDR3 is 16 amino acids long. V was clipped by 4 bases and J by 2 bases; unmatched bases: 7. The CDR3 bases are TGTGCCAGCAGTGTCGGTGTTAGCGGGGGGCAAGAGACCCAGTACTTC. This codes for CASSVGVSGGQETQYF. The full variable domain, completed using reference TRBV2 and TRBJ2-5, is EPEVTQTPSHQVTQMGQEVILRCVPISNHLYFYWYRQILGQKVEFLVSFYNNEISEKSEIFDDQFSVERPDGSNFTLKIRSTKLEDSAMYFCASSVGVSGGQETQYFGPGTRLLVL.

The chain uses TRBV2 and TRBJ2-7; TRBD1 aligns across 7 bases. V trimming: 7 bases; J trimming: 2 bases; junction bases outside the gene matches: 8. Germline CDR1 and CDR2: SNHLY and FYNNEI. The CDR3 runs to 14 residues. CDR3 region: CASTQPGTAYEQYF. The CDR3 DNA follows: TGTGCCAGCACCCAGCCCGGGACAGCCTACGAGCAGTACTTC.

This clone was recorded a few times. The CDR3 coding sequence is TGTGCCAGTCGATACTCCGGGACAGCGGAAACTGAAGCTTTCTTT. It is translated as CASRYSGTAETEAFF. The gene calls are TRBV6-5 and TRBJ1-1; TRBD1 matches at 7 bases. V shed 9 bases, J shed 5 bases, and the junction held 15 bases outside the gene matches. CDR1 MNHEY and CDR2 SVGAGI come from the germline V gene. There are 15 residues in the CDR3.

The chain carries TRBV29-1 and TRBJ2-5, with TRBD1 matching over 9 bases. V gave up 2 bases and J gave up 1 base; unmatched junction bases: 8. The CDR3 has 16 residues. In germline, CDR1 is SQVTM, CDR2 ANQGSEA. The CDR3 DNA reads TGCAGCGTTGAAAGTTTGGGGACAGGGATCCAAGAGACCCAGTACTTC. It translates to CSVESLGTGIQETQYF.

The table lists this clone with a few counts. The rearrangement joins TRBV7-9 to TRBJ2-2; 7 nucleotides agree with TRBD2. Trimming took 5 bases from V and 5 from J; bases not matched to a gene: 11. CDR3 length: 16 residues. The germline gives CDR1 SEHNR, CDR2 FQNEAQ (reference sequence). The CDR3 is CASSQGGDYWTGELFF. CDR3 nucleotides: TGTGCCAGCAGCCAGGGAGGGGACTATTGGACCGGGGAGCTGTTTTTT. Variable domain in full (rest from reference TRBV7-9 and TRBJ2-2): DTGVSQNPRHKITKRGQNVTFRCDPISEHNRLYWYRQTLGQGPEFLTYFQNEAQLEKSRLLSDRFSAERPKGSFSTLEIQRTEQGDSAMYLCASSQGGDYWTGELFFGEGSRLTVL.

The chain combines TRBV27 with TRBJ2-7; TRBD2 aligns across 8 bases. Germline V gives CDR1 MNHEY, CDR2 SMNVEV (reference sequence). The CDR3 has 15 amino acids. J lost 0 bases, V lost 6 bases, and 7 bases had no gene match. The DNA of the CDR3 is TGTGCCAGCAGCGAAGCGGGGGCCCCCTCCTACGAGCAGTACTTC. It specifies CASSEAGAPSYEQYF.

This clone was seen just once. The genes are TRBV28 and TRBJ1-2, with D maybe TRBD1 (6 bases). This CDR3 is 15 amino acids long. Per germline, CDR1 MDHEN and CDR2 SYDVKM. The V end was cut by 4 bases, the J end by 2 bases, with 14 bases between. CDR3 in amino acids: CASSSPRGGNYGYTF. CDR3 coding DNA: TGTGCCAGCAGTTCCCCGAGGGGGGGAAACTATGGCTACACCTTC.

The chain has TRBV9 and TRBJ2-5; maybe TRBD2 (6 bases). This CDR3 is built from 15 residues. Looked up from germline, CDR1 is SGDLS and CDR2 is YYNGEE. V was trimmed by 4 bases and J by 5 bases, leaving 18 bases between them. The CDR3 protein is CASSSAREAGETQYF. As DNA, the CDR3 is TGTGCCAGCAGCTCGGCAAGGGAGGCCGGGGAGACCCAGTACTTC. Filled out from reference TRBV9 and TRBJ2-5, the complete variable domain reads DSGVTQTPKHLITATGQRVTLRCSPRSGDLSVYWYQQSLDQGLQFLIQYYNGEERAKGNILERFSAQQFPDLHSELNLSSLELGDSALYFCASSSAREAGETQYFGPGTRLLVL.

The table lists this clone with a count of one. The chain combines TRBV4-1 with TRBJ2-3; D is undetermined. CDR3 length equals 14 residues. In germline, CDR1 is MGHRA, CDR2 YSYEKL. V was cut by 2 bases and J by 8 bases, with 14 bases left in between. The DNA for the CDR3 is TGCGCCAGCAGCCAACTAGACCGCGCCCCTACGCAGTATTTT. Translating gives CASSQLDRAPTQYF.

This chain joins TRBV4-3 and TRBJ2-3, with a tentative D call TRBD2 (5 bases). Trimming removed 0 bases at V and 4 bases at J, with 11 bases between. This CDR3 has 15 amino acids. Germline values: CDR1 LGHNA, CDR2 YSLEER. CDR3: CASSQDVVGADTQYF. The CDR3, as DNA: TGCGCCAGCAGCCAAGATGTCGTGGGAGCAGATACGCAGTATTTT.

The rearrangement joins TRBV28 to TRBJ1-4; 9 bases line up with TRBD1. CDR1 is MDHEN, CDR2 SYDVKM, per germline. CDR3 length: 15 residues. V dropped 6 bases and J dropped 8; count of bases not matched to a gene: 10. The CDR3 here is CASRGGQGIYEKLFF. The CDR3 DNA reads TGTGCCAGCAGAGGAGGACAGGGGATTTACGAAAAACTGTTTTTT.

The chain carries TRBV6-5 and TRBJ2-7; TRBD1 aligns across 9 bases. V dropped 10 bases and J dropped 4; count of bases not matched to a gene: 8. The CDR3 is 13 amino acids. Per germline, CDR1 MNHEY and CDR2 SVGAGI. The CDR3 here is CATGTGLLYEQYF. As DNA, the CDR3 is TGTGCCACTGGGACAGGGTTGTTGTACGAGCAGTACTTC.